A single sample is the source of the 22 T cell receptor beta chains below, sequenced in a study of a mutant IDH1 vaccine in newly diagnosed glioma. Time point meaning: week 23, last vaccination. Each dose delivered 300 ug of mutant IDH1 20-mer peptide subcutaneously with imiquimod. Assay used: immunoSEQ multiplex PCR; TCRdb lists only in-frame clones, some missing. This table holds approximately 62,000 clones, 85% found once. These receptors' antigens are unknown. Source: PBMCs, taken from a glioma patient whose treatment included an IDH1 peptide vaccine. These TCRs come from a man younger than 45 with glioma.

The V and J genes are TRBV6-6 and TRBJ2-1; possibly TRBD1 for D (5 bases). The CDR3 consists of 15 residues. Trimming removed 6 bases at V and 4 bases at J, with 16 bases between. Germline V lookup: CDR1 MNHNY, CDR2 SVGAGI (reference sequence). The chain's CDR3 is CASSPTRVGYNEQFF. The CDR3 DNA sequence: TGTGCCAGCAGCCCGACCAGGGTGGGTTACAATGAGCAGTTCTTC.

The chain uses TRBV5-4 and TRBJ2-7; 13 nucleotides align to TRBD2. This CDR3 comprises 18 residues. After removal of 4 bases from V and 2 bases from J, the junction contained 12 bases not matched to a gene. The germline V gene has CDR1 SGHNT and CDR2 YYREEE (reference sequence). The CDR3 protein is CASSTGLTGTSGAYEQYF. CDR3 sequence (DNA): TGTGCCAGCAGCACAGGATTAACCGGGACTAGCGGGGCCTACGAGCAGTACTTC.

This sequence joins TRBV30 and TRBJ1-1; D gene uncertain. Looked up from germline, CDR1 is GTSNPN and CDR2 is SVGIG (reference sequence). The germline V and J ends were trimmed by 0 bases and 1 base, with 18 bases remaining between them. The CDR3 extends over 17 amino acids. CDR3: CAWSVLGRGRENTEAFF. Written as DNA, the CDR3 is TGTGCCTGGAGTGTACTTGGGCGGGGAAGGGAGAACACTGAAGCTTTCTTT.

In nucleotides, the CDR3 is TGTGCCACCAGCAGAGGCGTTGAATATGGCTACACCTTC. Translated, it gives CATSRGVEYGYTF. V gene TRBV15 combines with J gene TRBJ1-2; D gene ambiguous. Trimming pared 1 base from V and 5 bases from J, leaving 8 bases between. This CDR3 contains 13 residues. CDR1 LNHNV and CDR2 YYDKDF come from the germline V gene (reference sequence).

The V call is TRBV2, the J call TRBJ1-4; no clear D gene. Trimming removed 5 bases from V and 12 bases from J, with 13 bases in between. This CDR3 contains 12 residues. CDR1 is SNHLY and CDR2 is FYNNEI in the germline V gene. CDR3 sequence (DNA): TGTGCCAGCAGTCCGTGGGTTGGACAACTGTTTTTT. The encoded protein is CASSPWVGQLFF. Full variable domain (rest looked up from reference TRBV2 and TRBJ1-4): EPEVTQTPSHQVTQMGQEVILRCVPISNHLYFYWYRQILGQKVEFLVSFYNNEISEKSEIFDDQFSVERPDGSNFTLKIRSTKLEDSAMYFCASSPWVGQLFFGSGTQLSVL.

The chain combines TRBV5-1 with TRBJ2-6, with D perhaps TRBD1 (6 bases). Germline CDR1 is SGHRS and CDR2 is YFSETQ. Trimming left V 3 bases short and J 0 bases short, with 16 bases between. The CDR3 contains 18 residues. CDR3 nucleotide sequence: TGCGCCAGCAGCTCCCACGGACAGACGAGCTCTGGGGCCAACGTCCTGACTTTC. Translation: CASSSHGQTSSGANVLTF.

The chain uses TRBV29-1 and TRBJ2-1, with 15 bases matching TRBD2. The trim removed 6 bases at V and 7 bases at J, leaving 1 base unmatched. CDR1 and CDR2 from the germline V gene are SQVTM and ANQGSEA. This CDR3 is built from 13 residues. CDR3 loop: CSVGTSGGNEQFF. CDR3 in DNA: TGCAGCGTGGGGACTAGCGGGGGGAATGAGCAGTTCTTC.

This chain joins TRBV2 and TRBJ2-3; 9 bases fit TRBD2. V dropped 7 bases and J dropped 6; count of bases not matched to a gene: 11. The CDR3 has 15 residues. Germline V CDR1 and CDR2: SNHLY, FYNNEI. As DNA, the CDR3 is TGTGCCAGCACCGGGGGCGGGGGGGCCTTGGATACGCAGTATTTT. Protein: CASTGGGGALDTQYF.

The J gene is TRBJ1-5, the V gene TRBV6-5; maybe TRBD1 (5 bases). Per germline, CDR1 MNHEY and CDR2 SVGAGI. The CDR3 is made up of 16 amino acids. V dropped 0 bases and J dropped 2 bases, with 11 bases sitting between them. In nucleotides, the CDR3 is TGTGCCAGCAGTTACTCGAGAACGGGGGGCAATCAGCCCCAGCATTTT. It encodes CASSYSRTGGNQPQHF.

A single count supports this clone. The chain links TRBV7-6 to TRBJ1-4; the D gene is possibly TRBD1 (5 bases). The CDR3 loop spans 15 amino acids. Trimming cost V 5 bases and J 3 bases, with 13 bases left between them. Germline V lookup: CDR1 SGHVS, CDR2 FNYEAQ. The CDR3 region has the DNA TGTGCCAGCAGCCTCGGGGTGGGGCCTAATGAAAAACTGTTTTTT. It specifies CASSLGVGPNEKLFF.

The chain employs TRBV25-1 and TRBJ1-2, with 7 bases fitting TRBD1. V was clipped by 6 bases and J by 7 bases; unmatched bases: 11. Germline V lookup: CDR1 MGHDK, CDR2 SYGVNS. This CDR3 is built from 14 residues. The CDR3 region has the DNA TGTGCCAGCAGGGGACCGGGACAGTCTGTTGGCTACACCTTC. Its protein is CASRGPGQSVGYTF.

The chain employs TRBV11-3 and TRBJ2-2; D remains unclear. Deletions cut 1 base from V and 2 bases from J, with 2 bases between. The CDR3 loop spans 13 amino acids. In germline, CDR1 is SGHNT, CDR2 YENEEA. This CDR3 is CASSLVNTGELFF. CDR3 coding DNA: TGTGCCAGCAGCTTAGTCAACACCGGGGAGCTGTTTTTT.

This clone was counted a single time. The J gene is TRBJ2-5, the V gene TRBV6-6; 11 bases are a match to TRBD2. The germline V gene has CDR1 MNHNY and CDR2 SVGAGI (reference sequence). The CDR3 covers 16 residues. V lost 4 bases to trimming and J lost 0 bases; unmatched junction nucleotides: 4. The CDR3 protein is CASSSLAGGDQETQYF. In DNA, the CDR3 is TGTGCCAGCAGTTCCTTAGCGGGGGGGGACCAAGAGACCCAGTACTTC.

The genes are TRBV5-1 and TRBJ2-3, with 8 bases matching TRBD1. J gave up 0 bases and V 3 bases, and 3 bases lay outside the gene matches. Germline CDR1 and CDR2: SGHRS and YFSETQ. This CDR3 comprises 15 residues. CDR3 sequence: CASSSGTGSTDTQYF. The CDR3 coding sequence is TGCGCCAGCAGCTCCGGGACAGGTAGCACAGATACGCAGTATTTT.

This clone has more than one count but fewer than ten. The rearrangement uses TRBV5-1 and TRBJ1-4; D is unclear. CDR1 SGHRS and CDR2 YFSETQ come from the germline V gene. The CDR3 totals 15 residues. V gave up 4 bases and J gave up 7 bases, with 17 bases separating them. Here the CDR3 reads CASSLPLGKGEKLFF. In DNA, the CDR3 is TGCGCCAGCAGCCTCCCCCTGGGGAAAGGTGAAAAACTGTTTTTT.

A few counts support this clone. V usage is TRBV5-1 and J usage is TRBJ1-1, with D unclear. The V gene's germline CDR1 is SGHRS and CDR2 YFSETQ. The CDR3 loop spans 14 amino acids. Trimming shortened V by 2 bases and J by 3 bases, and 11 bases separated the two germline ends. The CDR3 DNA reads TGCGCCAGCAGCTTCGGGTGGCGGGACACTGAAGCTTTCTTT. Its translation: CASSFGWRDTEAFF.

The chain has TRBV6-5 and TRBJ1-6, with no clear D. This CDR3 is 15 amino acids long. CDR1 is MNHEY, CDR2 SVGAGI, per germline. Trimming pared 6 bases from V and 7 bases from J, leaving 16 bases between. CDR3: CASSPGGLTNSPLHF. CDR3 bases: TGTGCCAGCAGCCCAGGTGGACTCACCAATTCACCCCTCCACTTT.

The chain joins TRBV7-9 to TRBJ1-4; unclear D gene. The V gene lost 5 bases and the J gene lost 6 bases, with 19 bases spanning the gap. From germline, CDR1 is SEHNR and CDR2 FQNEAQ (reference sequence). This CDR3 comprises 16 residues. In nucleotides, the CDR3 is TGTGCCAGCAGCCGGGCCTTCCTCACAAGTCATGAAAAACTGTTTTTT. It encodes CASSRAFLTSHEKLFF.

This chain links TRBV7-8 with TRBJ2-3, with 13 bases identical to TRBD2. V lost 5 bases and J lost 6; bases outside the gene matches: 20. Germline lookup yields CDR1 SGHVS and CDR2 FQNEAQ. The CDR3 has 20 amino acids. As DNA, the CDR3 is TGTGCCAGCAGCCTCTATCAACTGACTAGCGGGGGGCCACTACCCGATACGCAGTATTTT. Amino acids: CASSLYQLTSGGPLPDTQYF.

The rearrangement links TRBV4-2 to TRBJ1-2; D might be TRBD1 (5 bases). The V end was cut by 1 base, the J end by 4 bases, with 19 bases between. The V gene's germline CDR1 is LGHNA and CDR2 YNFKEQ. This CDR3 has 17 residues. The CDR3: CASSQGVVRGASYGYTF. As DNA, the CDR3 is TGTGCCAGCAGCCAAGGAGTAGTACGAGGGGCCAGCTATGGCTACACCTTC.

V and J are TRBV5-1 and TRBJ1-2; 8 bases map to TRBD1. The germline gives CDR1 SGHRS, CDR2 YFSETQ. The CDR3 covers 13 residues. V shed 0 bases and J 9 bases; nucleotides not matched to a gene: 4. CDR3 coding DNA: TGCGCCAGCAGCTTGGGCCACAGGGGGAGCTACACCTTC. It yields the protein CASSLGHRGSYTF.

This clone was detected once. This chain links TRBV6-5 with TRBJ1-2, with 7 bases lining up with TRBD1. The CDR3 has 15 residues. CDR1 and CDR2 from the germline V gene are MNHEY and SVGAGI. Trimming took 0 bases from V and 2 from J; bases not matched to a gene: 3. The CDR3 DNA sequence: TGTGCCAGCAGTTACTCGGAGGGGGCAAACTATGGCTACACCTTC. Its translation is CASSYSEGANYGYTF.